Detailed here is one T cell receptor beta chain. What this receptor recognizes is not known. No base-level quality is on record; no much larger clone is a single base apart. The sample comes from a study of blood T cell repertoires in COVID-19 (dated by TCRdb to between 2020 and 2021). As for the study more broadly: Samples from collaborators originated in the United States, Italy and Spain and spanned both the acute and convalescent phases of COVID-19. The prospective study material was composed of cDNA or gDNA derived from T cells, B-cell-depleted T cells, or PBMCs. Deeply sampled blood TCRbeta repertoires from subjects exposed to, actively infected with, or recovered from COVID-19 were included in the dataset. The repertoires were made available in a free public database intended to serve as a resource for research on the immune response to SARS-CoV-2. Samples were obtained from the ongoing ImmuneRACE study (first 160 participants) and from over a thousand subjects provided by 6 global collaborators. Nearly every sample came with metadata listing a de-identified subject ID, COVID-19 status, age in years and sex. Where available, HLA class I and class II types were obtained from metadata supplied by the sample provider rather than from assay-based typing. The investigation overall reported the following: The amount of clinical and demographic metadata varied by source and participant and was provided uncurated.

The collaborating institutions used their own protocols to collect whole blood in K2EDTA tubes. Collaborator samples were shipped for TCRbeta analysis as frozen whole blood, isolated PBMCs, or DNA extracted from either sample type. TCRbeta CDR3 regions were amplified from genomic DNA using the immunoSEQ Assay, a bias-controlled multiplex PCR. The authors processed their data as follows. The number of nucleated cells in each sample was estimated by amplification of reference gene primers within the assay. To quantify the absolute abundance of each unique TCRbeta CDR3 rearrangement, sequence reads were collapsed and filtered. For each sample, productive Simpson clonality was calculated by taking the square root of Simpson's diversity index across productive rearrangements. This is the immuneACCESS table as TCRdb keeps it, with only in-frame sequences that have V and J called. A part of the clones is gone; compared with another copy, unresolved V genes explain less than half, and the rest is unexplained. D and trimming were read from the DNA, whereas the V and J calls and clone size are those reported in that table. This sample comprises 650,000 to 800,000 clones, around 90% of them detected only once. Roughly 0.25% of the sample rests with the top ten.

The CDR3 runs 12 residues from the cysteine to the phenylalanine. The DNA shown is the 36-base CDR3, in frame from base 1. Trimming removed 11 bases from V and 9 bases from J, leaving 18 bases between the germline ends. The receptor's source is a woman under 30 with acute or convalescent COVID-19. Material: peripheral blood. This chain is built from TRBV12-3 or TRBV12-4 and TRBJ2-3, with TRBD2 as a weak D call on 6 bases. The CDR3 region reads CASRDSSPTQYF. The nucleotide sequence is TGTGCCTCCCGGGACTCCTCCCCCACGCAGTATTTT.